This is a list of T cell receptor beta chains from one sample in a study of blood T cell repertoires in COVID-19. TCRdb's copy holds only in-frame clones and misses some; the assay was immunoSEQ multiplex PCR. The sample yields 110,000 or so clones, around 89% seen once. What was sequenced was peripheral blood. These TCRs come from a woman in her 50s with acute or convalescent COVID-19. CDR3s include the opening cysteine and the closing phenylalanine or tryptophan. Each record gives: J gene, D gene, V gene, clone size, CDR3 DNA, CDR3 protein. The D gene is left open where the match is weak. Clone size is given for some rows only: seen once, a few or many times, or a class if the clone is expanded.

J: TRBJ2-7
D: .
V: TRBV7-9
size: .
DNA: TGTGCCAGCAGCTTCGGTCTATACTCCTCCTACGAGCAGTACTTC
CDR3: CASSFGLYSSYEQYF

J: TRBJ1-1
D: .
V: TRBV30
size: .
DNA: TGTGCCTGGAGTGGGGGGCCGGACATCGTAGCTTTCTTT
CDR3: CAWSGGPDIVAFF

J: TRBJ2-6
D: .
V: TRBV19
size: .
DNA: TGTGCCATCCGCTCTGGGGCCAACGTCCTGACTTTC
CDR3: CAIRSGANVLTF

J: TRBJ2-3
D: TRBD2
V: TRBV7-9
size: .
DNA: TGTGCCAGCAGCCCCGGGACTAGTAAAGGGTATTTT
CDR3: CASSPGTSKGYF

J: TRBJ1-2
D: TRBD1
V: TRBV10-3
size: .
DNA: TGTGCCATCAGTGAAGGGACAGGGAATAACTATGGCTACACCTTC
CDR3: CAISEGTGNNYGYTF

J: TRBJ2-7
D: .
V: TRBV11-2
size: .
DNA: TGTGCCAGCAGCCATTACAGGGGACGGGAGTACGAGCAGTACTTC
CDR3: CASSHYRGREYEQYF

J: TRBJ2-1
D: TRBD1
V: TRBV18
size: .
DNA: TGTGCCAGCTCACCTGGGACAGGTTCTTCGAGGTACAATGAGCAGTTCTTC
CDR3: CASSPGTGSSRYNEQFF

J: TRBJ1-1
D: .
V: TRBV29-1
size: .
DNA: TGCAGCGTTTTACAGCCCGCGAGCACTGAAGCTTTCTTT
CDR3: CSVLQPASTEAFF

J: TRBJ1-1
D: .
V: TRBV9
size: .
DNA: TGTGCCAGCAGCGTATCAGGGAACACTGAAGCTTTCTTT
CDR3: CASSVSGNTEAFF

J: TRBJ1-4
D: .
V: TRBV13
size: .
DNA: TGTGCCAGCAGCTCGCGTCAGGGGTCTCAAAATGAAAAACTGTTTTTT
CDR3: CASSSRQGSQNEKLFF

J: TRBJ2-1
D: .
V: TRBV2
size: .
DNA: TGTGCCAGCAGCGCCAGGGGCAGGAGCTCCTACAATGAGCAGTTCTTC
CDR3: CASSARGRSSYNEQFF

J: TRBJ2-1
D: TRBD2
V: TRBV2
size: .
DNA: TGTGCCATTAGCGGGGGGGAAAATGAGCAGTTCTTC
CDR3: CAISGGENEQFF

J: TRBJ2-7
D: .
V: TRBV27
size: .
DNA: TGTGCCAGCAGTTTAAAGGGGTTTGGGTACTACGAGCAGTACTTC
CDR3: CASSLKGFGYYEQYF

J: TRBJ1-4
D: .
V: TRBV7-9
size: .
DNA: TGTGCCAGCAGCTCCGGACAGAATGAAAAACTGTTTTTT
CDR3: CASSSGQNEKLFF

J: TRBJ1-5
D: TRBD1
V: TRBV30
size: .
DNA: TGTGCCTGGAGTGAGGAGACAGGGAGAAGCAATCAGCCCCAGCATTTT
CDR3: CAWSEETGRSNQPQHF

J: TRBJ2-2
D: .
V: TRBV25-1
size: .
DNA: TGTGCCAGCAAGGGCCAGGGGTTCACCGGGGAGCTGTTTTTT
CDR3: CASKGQGFTGELFF

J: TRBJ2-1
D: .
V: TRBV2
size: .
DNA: TGTGCCAGCAGTGACAGAACGTTCTACAATGAGCAGTTCTTC
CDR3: CASSDRTFYNEQFF

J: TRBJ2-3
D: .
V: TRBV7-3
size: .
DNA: TGTGCCAGCAGCTTAAAAGACAGGTGGGGAGATACGCAGTATTTT
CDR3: CASSLKDRWGDTQYF

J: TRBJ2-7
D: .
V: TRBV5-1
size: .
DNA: TGCGCCAGCAGCTTGGGTCACAGCTCCTACGAGCAGTACTTC
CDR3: CASSLGHSSYEQYF

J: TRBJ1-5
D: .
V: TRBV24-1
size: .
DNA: TGTGCCACCAGTGATTTCGGGGAGCCCCAGCATTTT
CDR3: CATSDFGEPQHF

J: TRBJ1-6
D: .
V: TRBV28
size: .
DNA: TGTGCCAGCAGTTTAAGGACTTATAATTCACCCCTCCACTTT
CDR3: CASSLRTYNSPLHF

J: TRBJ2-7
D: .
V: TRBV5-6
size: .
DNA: TGTGCCAGCAGCTTGGGACAGGCGGTTTACGAGCAGTACTTC
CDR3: CASSLGQAVYEQYF

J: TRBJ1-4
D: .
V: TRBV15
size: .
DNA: TGTGCCACCAGCAGAGTACGACAGGTTAATGAAAAACTGTTTTTT
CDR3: CATSRVRQVNEKLFF

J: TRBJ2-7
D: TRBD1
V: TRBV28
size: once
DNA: TGTGCCAGCAGGCTAACAGGGGGCGCGAAGAGAGAGCAGTACTTC
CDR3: CASRLTGGAKREQYF

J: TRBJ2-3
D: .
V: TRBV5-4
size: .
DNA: TGTGCCAGCAGCCGCCCGGCAGCGGGCGATACAGATACGCAGTATTTT
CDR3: CASSRPAAGDTDTQYF

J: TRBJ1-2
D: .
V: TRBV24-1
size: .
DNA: TGTGCCACCAGGGGGCCGGAATCCAGTGGCTATGGCTACACCTTC
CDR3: CATRGPESSGYGYTF

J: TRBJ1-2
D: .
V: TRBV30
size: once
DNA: TGTGCCTGGAGTGTATGGGCCAGGGATGGCTACACCTTC
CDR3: CAWSVWARDGYTF

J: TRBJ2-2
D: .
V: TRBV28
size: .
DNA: TGTGCCAGCGGTTCCACCGCGAGGGCGAACACCGGGGAGCTGTTTTTT
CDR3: CASGSTARANTGELFF

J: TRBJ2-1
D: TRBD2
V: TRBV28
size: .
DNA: TGTGCCAGCAGATACCCTAGCGGGCGACCCCAAGGGAATGAGCAGTTCTTC
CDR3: CASRYPSGRPQGNEQFF

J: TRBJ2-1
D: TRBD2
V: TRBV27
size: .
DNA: TGTGCCAGCAGTTTAATCTCTAGTTCGGCGGGAGGAGGTAGAAATGAGCAGTTCTTC
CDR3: CASSLISSSAGGGRNEQFF

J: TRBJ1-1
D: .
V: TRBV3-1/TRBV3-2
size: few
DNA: TGTGCCAGCAGCCAAGACCAAGCGAGGACTGAAGCTTTCTTT
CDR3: CASSQDQARTEAFF

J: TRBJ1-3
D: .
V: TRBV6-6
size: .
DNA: TGTGCCACCGAGGGTACTGGAAACACCATATATTTT
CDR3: CATEGTGNTIYF

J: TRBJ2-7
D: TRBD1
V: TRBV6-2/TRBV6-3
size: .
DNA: TGTGCCAGCAGTTACTCGGGACAGTTCTACGAGCAGTACTTC
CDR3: CASSYSGQFYEQYF

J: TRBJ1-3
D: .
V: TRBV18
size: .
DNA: TGTGCCAGCTCACCCCCCGGGTTCGGGGGAAACACCATATATTTT
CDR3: CASSPPGFGGNTIYF

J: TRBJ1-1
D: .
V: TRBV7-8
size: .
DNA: TGTGCCAGCAGCTTCTACGATAAGAACACTGAAGCTTTCTTT
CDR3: CASSFYDKNTEAFF

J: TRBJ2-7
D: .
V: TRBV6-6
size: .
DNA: TGTGCCAGCAGCCGCAACAGGGAGAACTACGAGCAGTACTTC
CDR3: CASSRNRENYEQYF

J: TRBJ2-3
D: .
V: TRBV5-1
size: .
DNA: TGCGCCAGCAGCGTCATTACTACAGGGTACACAGATACGCAGTATTTT
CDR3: CASSVITTGYTDTQYF

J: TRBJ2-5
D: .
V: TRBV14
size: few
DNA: TGTGCCAGCAGCCAAGGACAGTTCCAAGAGACCCAGTACTTC
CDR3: CASSQGQFQETQYF

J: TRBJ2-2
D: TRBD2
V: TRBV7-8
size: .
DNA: TGTGCCAGCAGACTAGCGGGGGGGCTATCGGAGCTGTTTTTT
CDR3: CASRLAGGLSELFF